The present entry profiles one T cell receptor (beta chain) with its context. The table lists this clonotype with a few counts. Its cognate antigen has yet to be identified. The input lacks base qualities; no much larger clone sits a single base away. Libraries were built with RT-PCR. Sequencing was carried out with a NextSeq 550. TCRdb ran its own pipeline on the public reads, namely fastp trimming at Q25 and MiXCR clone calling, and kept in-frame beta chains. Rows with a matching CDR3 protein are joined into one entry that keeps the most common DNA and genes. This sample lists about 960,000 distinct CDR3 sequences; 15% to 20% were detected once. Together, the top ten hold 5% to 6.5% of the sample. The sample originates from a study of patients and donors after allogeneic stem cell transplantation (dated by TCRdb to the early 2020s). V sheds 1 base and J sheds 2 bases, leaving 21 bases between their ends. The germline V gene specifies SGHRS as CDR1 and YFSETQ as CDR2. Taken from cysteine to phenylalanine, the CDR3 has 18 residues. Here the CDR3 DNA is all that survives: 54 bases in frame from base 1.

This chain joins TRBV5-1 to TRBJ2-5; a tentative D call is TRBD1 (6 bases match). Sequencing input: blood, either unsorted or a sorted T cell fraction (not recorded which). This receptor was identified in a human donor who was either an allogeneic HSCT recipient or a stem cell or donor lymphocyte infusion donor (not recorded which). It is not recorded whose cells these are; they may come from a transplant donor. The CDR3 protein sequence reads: CASSLIMRQATSQETQYF. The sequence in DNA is TGCGCCAGCAGCTTGATTATGAGACAGGCGACTTCTCAAGAGACCCAGTACTTC.